This is a list of T cell receptor beta chains from one sample in a study of vaccination and CD4 T cells after COVID-19. Their antigen targets remain unknown. TCRdb reprocessed the PCR reads with MiXCR, giving one entry per CDR3 protein. The sample yields approximately 9,000 distinct CDR3 sequences, about 36% seen once. Sequences were obtained from CD4+ T cells from blood, cultured in vitro. These TCRs come from a human donor in good health. CDR3s leave out the opening cysteine and the closing phenylalanine or tryptophan. The D gene is left open where the match is weak. Clone size appears in some rows only: once, few, many, or a class for an expanded clone.

d_call: NA
j_call: TRBJ1-1
clone_size: NA
v_call: TRBV7-9
cdr3_aa: ASSPRPWLRDTEAF

d_call: TRBD1
j_call: TRBJ2-7
clone_size: few
v_call: TRBV20-1
cdr3_aa: SAAPGQGAWEQY

d_call: TRBD2
j_call: TRBJ2-1
clone_size: NA
v_call: TRBV7-6
cdr3_aa: ASRSPGTNLYNEQF

d_call: NA
j_call: TRBJ1-2
clone_size: few
v_call: TRBV9
cdr3_aa: ASSVASAGSGYT

d_call: NA
j_call: TRBJ1-6
clone_size: few
v_call: TRBV5-8
cdr3_aa: ASSPRRHNSPLH

d_call: NA
j_call: TRBJ2-7
clone_size: few
v_call: TRBV27
cdr3_aa: ASSLKSGLLYEQY

d_call: TRBD2
j_call: TRBJ2-7
clone_size: few
v_call: TRBV10-3
cdr3_aa: AIRSGTSPPYEQY

d_call: TRBD1
j_call: TRBJ2-5
clone_size: NA
v_call: TRBV15
cdr3_aa: ATSREGQAQETQY

d_call: NA
j_call: TRBJ1-1
clone_size: NA
v_call: TRBV28
cdr3_aa: ASTEGFRPYEAF

d_call: NA
j_call: TRBJ2-1
clone_size: few
v_call: TRBV11-3
cdr3_aa: ASSTDGIYNEQF

d_call: TRBD1
j_call: TRBJ2-3
clone_size: NA
v_call: TRBV29-1
cdr3_aa: SVDRPGGGDTQY

d_call: NA
j_call: TRBJ1-1
clone_size: NA
v_call: TRBV6-1
cdr3_aa: ASSRVWNTEAF

d_call: TRBD2
j_call: TRBJ2-7
clone_size: NA
v_call: TRBV6-2/TRBV6-3
cdr3_aa: ASSYSGLVGEQY

d_call: NA
j_call: TRBJ1-5
clone_size: few
v_call: TRBV7-8
cdr3_aa: ASSFASGTYSNQPQH

d_call: NA
j_call: TRBJ1-2
clone_size: NA
v_call: TRBV9
cdr3_aa: ASSPSGQTNYGYT

d_call: TRBD1
j_call: TRBJ1-2
clone_size: NA
v_call: TRBV20-1
cdr3_aa: SAREGNRGYYGYT

d_call: NA
j_call: TRBJ2-5
clone_size: NA
v_call: TRBV4-3
cdr3_aa: ASSQVPQETQY

d_call: TRBD1
j_call: TRBJ1-2
clone_size: NA
v_call: TRBV7-2
cdr3_aa: ASSVNTGGSGYT

d_call: NA
j_call: TRBJ2-7
clone_size: NA
v_call: TRBV5-1
cdr3_aa: ASSPRDAVGEQY

d_call: NA
j_call: TRBJ2-5
clone_size: few
v_call: TRBV7-2
cdr3_aa: ASSSFAAGETQY

d_call: NA
j_call: TRBJ2-3
clone_size: few
v_call: TRBV27
cdr3_aa: ASSPRLVVSTDTQY

d_call: NA
j_call: TRBJ1-1
clone_size: medium-sized
v_call: TRBV27
cdr3_aa: ASSLVDEVNTEAF

d_call: NA
j_call: TRBJ2-3
clone_size: few
v_call: TRBV20-1
cdr3_aa: SANTGRSTDTQY

d_call: NA
j_call: TRBJ2-1
clone_size: NA
v_call: TRBV7-2
cdr3_aa: ASSLTGNGEQF

d_call: TRBD2
j_call: TRBJ2-7
clone_size: once
v_call: TRBV28
cdr3_aa: ASSTPREARRGEQY

d_call: TRBD2
j_call: TRBJ2-1
clone_size: few
v_call: TRBV6-2/TRBV6-3
cdr3_aa: ASRVHSTSGKNNEQF

d_call: NA
j_call: TRBJ2-7
clone_size: NA
v_call: TRBV7-7
cdr3_aa: ASSLARGPPYEQY

d_call: NA
j_call: TRBJ1-2
clone_size: NA
v_call: TRBV11-2
cdr3_aa: ASSSGAYGYT

d_call: TRBD2
j_call: TRBJ2-3
clone_size: few
v_call: TRBV6-1
cdr3_aa: ASSPLAGGTDTQY

d_call: TRBD2
j_call: TRBJ2-3
clone_size: NA
v_call: TRBV27
cdr3_aa: ASSPLAGGLADTQY

d_call: NA
j_call: TRBJ1-2
clone_size: NA
v_call: TRBV19
cdr3_aa: ASSQIREDYT

d_call: TRBD1
j_call: TRBJ2-7
clone_size: NA
v_call: TRBV29-1
cdr3_aa: SDLWGQGGHEQY

d_call: NA
j_call: TRBJ2-5
clone_size: NA
v_call: TRBV20-1
cdr3_aa: SARDQSFQETQY

d_call: TRBD1
j_call: TRBJ1-5
clone_size: few
v_call: TRBV28
cdr3_aa: ASTRGGAGQPQH

d_call: NA
j_call: TRBJ2-7
clone_size: NA
v_call: TRBV10-3
cdr3_aa: ATWGDEQY

d_call: NA
j_call: TRBJ1-2
clone_size: NA
v_call: TRBV28
cdr3_aa: ASSPEWSSMRT

d_call: NA
j_call: TRBJ2-1
clone_size: few
v_call: TRBV11-3
cdr3_aa: ASSSRTVSANEQF

d_call: TRBD2
j_call: TRBJ2-5
clone_size: few
v_call: TRBV6-5
cdr3_aa: ASSSPSGRAETQY

d_call: NA
j_call: TRBJ1-1
clone_size: once
v_call: TRBV25-1
cdr3_aa: ASSEFEGVANTEAF

d_call: TRBD1
j_call: TRBJ1-1
clone_size: few
v_call: TRBV20-1
cdr3_aa: SAGKQGWPLNTEAF

d_call: TRBD1
j_call: TRBJ1-1
clone_size: NA
v_call: TRBV6-1
cdr3_aa: ASSPPGQGRTEAF

d_call: NA
j_call: TRBJ1-2
clone_size: few
v_call: TRBV20-1
cdr3_aa: SARGGQGYGYT

d_call: TRBD2
j_call: TRBJ2-1
clone_size: NA
v_call: TRBV6-4
cdr3_aa: ASSEGLAGDNEQF

d_call: TRBD1
j_call: TRBJ2-2
clone_size: few
v_call: TRBV7-3
cdr3_aa: ASSRQGASTGELF

d_call: NA
j_call: TRBJ2-5
clone_size: few
v_call: TRBV6-1
cdr3_aa: ASRGTATLQETQY

d_call: TRBD1
j_call: TRBJ2-6
clone_size: once
v_call: TRBV7-6
cdr3_aa: ASSVYRGSGANVLT

d_call: TRBD1
j_call: TRBJ1-5
clone_size: NA
v_call: TRBV6-1
cdr3_aa: ASSRQGFGSNQPQH

d_call: NA
j_call: TRBJ1-2
clone_size: NA
v_call: TRBV27
cdr3_aa: ASSLRTRLGYGYT

d_call: NA
j_call: TRBJ2-1
clone_size: medium-sized
v_call: TRBV7-3
cdr3_aa: ASSLRSLPASYNEQF

d_call: TRBD1
j_call: TRBJ2-3
clone_size: few
v_call: TRBV6-1
cdr3_aa: ASRRTGGTDTQY

d_call: TRBD2
j_call: TRBJ2-1
clone_size: NA
v_call: TRBV6-4
cdr3_aa: ASSGTSGRGALSYNEQF